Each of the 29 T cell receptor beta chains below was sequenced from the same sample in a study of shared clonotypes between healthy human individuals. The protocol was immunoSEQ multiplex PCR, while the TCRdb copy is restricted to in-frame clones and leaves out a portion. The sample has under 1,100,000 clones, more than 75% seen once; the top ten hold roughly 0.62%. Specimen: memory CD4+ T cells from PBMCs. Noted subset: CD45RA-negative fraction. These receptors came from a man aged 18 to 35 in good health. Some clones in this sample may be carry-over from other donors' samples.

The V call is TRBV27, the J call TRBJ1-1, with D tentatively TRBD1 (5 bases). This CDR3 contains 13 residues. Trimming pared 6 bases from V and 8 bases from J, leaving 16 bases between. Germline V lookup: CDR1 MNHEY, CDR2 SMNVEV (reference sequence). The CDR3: CASSRAGLTEAFF. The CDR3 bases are TGTGCCAGCAGCCGGGCGGGGCTTACCGAAGCTTTCTTT.

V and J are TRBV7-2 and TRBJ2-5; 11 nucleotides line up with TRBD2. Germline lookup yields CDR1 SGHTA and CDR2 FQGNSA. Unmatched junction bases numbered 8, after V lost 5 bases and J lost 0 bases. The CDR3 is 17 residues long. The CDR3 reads CASSPGRLAGNQETQYF. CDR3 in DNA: TGTGCCAGCAGCCCAGGACGACTAGCGGGAAACCAAGAGACCCAGTACTTC.

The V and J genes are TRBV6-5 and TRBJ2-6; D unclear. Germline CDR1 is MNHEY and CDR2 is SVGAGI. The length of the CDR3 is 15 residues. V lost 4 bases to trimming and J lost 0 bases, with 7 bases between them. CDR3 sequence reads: CASSLRFSGANVLTF. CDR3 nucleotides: TGTGCCAGCAGTTTGAGATTCTCTGGGGCCAACGTCCTGACTTTC.

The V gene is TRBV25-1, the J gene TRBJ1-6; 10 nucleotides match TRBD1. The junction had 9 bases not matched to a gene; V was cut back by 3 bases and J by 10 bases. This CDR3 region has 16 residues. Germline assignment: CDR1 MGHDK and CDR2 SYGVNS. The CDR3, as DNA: TGTGCCAGCAGTGATCCGCGACAGGGGGCCGGCTCACCCCTCCACTTT. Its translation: CASSDPRQGAGSPLHF.

The CDR3 here is CASSYAGNTEAFF. In DNA form, the CDR3 reads TGTGCCAGCAGCTACGCGGGGAACACTGAAGCTTTCTTT. This chain uses TRBV9 with TRBJ1-1; D is ambiguous. The CDR3 is 13 residues long. CDR1 is SGDLS, CDR2 YYNGEE, per germline. Trimming cost V 4 bases and J 1 base, with 8 bases left between them.

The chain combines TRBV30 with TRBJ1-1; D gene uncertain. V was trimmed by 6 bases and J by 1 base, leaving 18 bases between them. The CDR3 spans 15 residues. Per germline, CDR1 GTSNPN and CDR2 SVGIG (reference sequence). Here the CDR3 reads CACSLGPSGNTEAFF. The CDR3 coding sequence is TGTGCCTGCTCGCTCGGCCCTTCGGGGAACACTGAAGCTTTCTTT.

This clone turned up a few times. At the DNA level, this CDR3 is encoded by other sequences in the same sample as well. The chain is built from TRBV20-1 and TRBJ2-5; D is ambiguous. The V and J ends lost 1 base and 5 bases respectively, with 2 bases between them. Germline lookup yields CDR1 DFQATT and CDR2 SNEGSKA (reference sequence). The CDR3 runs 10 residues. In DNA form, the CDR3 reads TGCAGTGCTAGAGGGGAGACCCAGTACTTC. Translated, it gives CSARGETQYF.

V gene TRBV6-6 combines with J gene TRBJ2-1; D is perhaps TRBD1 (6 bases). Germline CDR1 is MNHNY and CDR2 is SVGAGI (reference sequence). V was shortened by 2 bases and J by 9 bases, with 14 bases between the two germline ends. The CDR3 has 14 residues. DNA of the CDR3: TGTGCCAGCAGTTACGGGGGCCCAGGTAGTGAGCAGTTCTTC. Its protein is CASSYGGPGSEQFF.

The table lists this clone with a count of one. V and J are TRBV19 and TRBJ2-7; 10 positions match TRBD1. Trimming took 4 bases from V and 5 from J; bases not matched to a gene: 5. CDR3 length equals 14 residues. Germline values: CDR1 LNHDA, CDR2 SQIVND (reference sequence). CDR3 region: CASSNDRGRNEQYF. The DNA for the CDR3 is TGTGCCAGTAGTAATGACAGGGGGCGAAACGAGCAGTACTTC.

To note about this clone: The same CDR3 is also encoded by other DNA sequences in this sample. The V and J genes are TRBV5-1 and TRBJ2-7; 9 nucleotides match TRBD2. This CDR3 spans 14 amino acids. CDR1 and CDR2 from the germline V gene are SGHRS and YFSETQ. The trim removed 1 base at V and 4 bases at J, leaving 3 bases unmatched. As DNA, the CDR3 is TGCGCCAGCAGCTTGCAGCGGGAGGTATACGAGCAGTACTTC. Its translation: CASSLQREVYEQYF.

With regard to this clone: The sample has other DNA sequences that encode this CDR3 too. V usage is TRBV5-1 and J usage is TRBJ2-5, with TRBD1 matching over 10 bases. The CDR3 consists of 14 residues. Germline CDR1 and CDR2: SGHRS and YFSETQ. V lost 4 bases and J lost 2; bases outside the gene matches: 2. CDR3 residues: CASSGTGAQETQYF. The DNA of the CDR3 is TGCGCCAGCAGCGGGACAGGGGCTCAAGAGACCCAGTACTTC.

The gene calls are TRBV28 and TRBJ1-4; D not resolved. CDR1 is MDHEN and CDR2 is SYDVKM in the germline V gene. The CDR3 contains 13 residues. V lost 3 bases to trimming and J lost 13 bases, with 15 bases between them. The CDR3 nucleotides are TGTGCCAGCAGTTTGAATTTCGGGTTGGGACTGTTTTTT. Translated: CASSLNFGLGLFF.

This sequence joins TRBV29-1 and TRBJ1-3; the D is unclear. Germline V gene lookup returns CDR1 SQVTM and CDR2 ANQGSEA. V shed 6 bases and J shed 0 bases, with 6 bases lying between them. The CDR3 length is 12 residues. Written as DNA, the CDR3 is TGCAGCGTACACACCTCTGGAAACACCATATATTTT. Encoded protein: CSVHTSGNTIYF.

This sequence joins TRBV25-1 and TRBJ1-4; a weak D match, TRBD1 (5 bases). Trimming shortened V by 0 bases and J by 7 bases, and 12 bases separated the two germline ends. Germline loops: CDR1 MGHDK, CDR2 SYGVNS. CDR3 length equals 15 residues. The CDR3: CASSEYLGPGEKLFF. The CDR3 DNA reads TGTGCCAGCAGTGAATACTTGGGACCGGGTGAAAAACTGTTTTTT.

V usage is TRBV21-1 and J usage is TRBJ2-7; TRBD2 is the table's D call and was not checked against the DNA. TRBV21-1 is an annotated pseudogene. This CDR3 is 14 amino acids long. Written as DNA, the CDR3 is TGTGCCACCTACCCCAGGATTTTATGGAGGGAGCAGTACTTC. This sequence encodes CATYPRILWREQYF.

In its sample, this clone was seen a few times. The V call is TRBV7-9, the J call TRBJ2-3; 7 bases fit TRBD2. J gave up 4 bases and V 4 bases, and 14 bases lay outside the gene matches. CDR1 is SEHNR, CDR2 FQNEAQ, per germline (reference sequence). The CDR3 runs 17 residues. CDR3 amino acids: CASSSLGLAGVSDTQYF. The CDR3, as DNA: TGTGCCAGCAGCTCCCTGGGCTTGGCGGGAGTATCAGATACGCAGTATTTT.

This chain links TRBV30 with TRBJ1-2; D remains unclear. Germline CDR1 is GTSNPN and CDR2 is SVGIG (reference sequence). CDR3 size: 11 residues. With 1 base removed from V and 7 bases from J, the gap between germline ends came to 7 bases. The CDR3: CAWSAAVGYTF. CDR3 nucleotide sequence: TGTGCCTGGAGTGCGGCAGTTGGCTACACCTTC.

Here the CDR3 DNA reads TGTGCCAGCAGTGAGTTGGGACAGGCGAACACCGGGGAGCTGTTTTTT. Its translation is CASSELGQANTGELFF. The chain employs TRBV2 and TRBJ2-2; 8 nucleotides align to TRBD1. There are 16 residues in the CDR3. In germline, CDR1 is SNHLY, CDR2 FYNNEI. With V trimmed by 3 bases and J by 0 bases, 3 bases remained unmatched. The variable domain in full, with the rest retrieved from reference TRBV2 and TRBJ2-2, is EPEVTQTPSHQVTQMGQEVILRCVPISNHLYFYWYRQILGQKVEFLVSFYNNEISEKSEIFDDQFSVERPDGSNFTLKIRSTKLEDSAMYFCASSELGQANTGELFFGEGSRLTVL.

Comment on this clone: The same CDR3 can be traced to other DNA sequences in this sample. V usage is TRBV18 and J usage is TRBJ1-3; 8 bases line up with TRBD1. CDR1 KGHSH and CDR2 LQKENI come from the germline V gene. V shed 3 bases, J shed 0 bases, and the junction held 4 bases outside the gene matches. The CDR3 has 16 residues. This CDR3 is CASSPGQASSGNTIYF. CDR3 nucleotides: TGTGCCAGCTCACCGGGACAGGCCAGCTCTGGAAACACCATATATTTT. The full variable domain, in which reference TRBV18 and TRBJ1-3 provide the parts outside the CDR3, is NAGVMQNPRHLVRRRGQEARLRCSPMKGHSHVYWYRQLPEEGLKFMVYLQKENIIDESGMPKERFSAEFPKEGPSILRIQQVVRGDSAAYFCASSPGQASSGNTIYFGEGSWLTVV.

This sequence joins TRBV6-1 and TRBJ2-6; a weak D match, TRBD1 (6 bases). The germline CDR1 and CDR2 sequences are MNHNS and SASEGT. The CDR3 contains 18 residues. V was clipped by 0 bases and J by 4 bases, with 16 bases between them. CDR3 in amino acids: CASSEADSLRGGANVLTF. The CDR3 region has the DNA TGTGCCAGCAGTGAAGCGGACAGTTTGAGGGGAGGGGCCAACGTCCTGACTTTC.

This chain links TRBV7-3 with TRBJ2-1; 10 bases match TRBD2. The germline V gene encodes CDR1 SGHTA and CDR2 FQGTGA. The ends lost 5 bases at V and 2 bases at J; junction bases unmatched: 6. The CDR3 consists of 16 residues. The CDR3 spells CASSPFLAGAYNEQFF. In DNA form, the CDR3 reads TGTGCCAGCAGCCCGTTCCTAGCGGGAGCCTACAATGAGCAGTTCTTC.

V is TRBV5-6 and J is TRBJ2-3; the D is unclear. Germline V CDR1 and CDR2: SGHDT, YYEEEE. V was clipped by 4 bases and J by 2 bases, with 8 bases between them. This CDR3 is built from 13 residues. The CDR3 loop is CASSPGPTDTQYF. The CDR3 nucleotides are TGTGCCAGCAGCCCCGGGCCCACAGATACGCAGTATTTT.

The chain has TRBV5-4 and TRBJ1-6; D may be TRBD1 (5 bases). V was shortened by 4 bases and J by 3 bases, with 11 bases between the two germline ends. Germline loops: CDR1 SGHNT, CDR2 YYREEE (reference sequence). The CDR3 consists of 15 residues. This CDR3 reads CASSPIGHYNSPLHF. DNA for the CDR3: TGTGCCAGCAGCCCCATAGGACACTATAATTCACCCCTCCACTTT.

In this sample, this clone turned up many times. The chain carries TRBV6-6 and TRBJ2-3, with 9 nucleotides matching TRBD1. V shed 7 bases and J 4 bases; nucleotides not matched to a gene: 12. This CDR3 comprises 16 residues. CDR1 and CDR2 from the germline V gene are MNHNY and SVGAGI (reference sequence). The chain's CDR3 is CASIIYPGQGPDTQYF. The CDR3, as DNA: TGTGCCAGCATTATATATCCGGGACAGGGACCAGATACGCAGTATTTT.

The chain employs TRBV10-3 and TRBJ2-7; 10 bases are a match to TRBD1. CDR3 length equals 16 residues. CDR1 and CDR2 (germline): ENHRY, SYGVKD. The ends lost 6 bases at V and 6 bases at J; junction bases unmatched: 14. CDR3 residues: CAISELTGGAVLEQYF. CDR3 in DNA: TGTGCCATCAGCGAATTGACAGGGGGCGCGGTCCTCGAGCAGTACTTC.

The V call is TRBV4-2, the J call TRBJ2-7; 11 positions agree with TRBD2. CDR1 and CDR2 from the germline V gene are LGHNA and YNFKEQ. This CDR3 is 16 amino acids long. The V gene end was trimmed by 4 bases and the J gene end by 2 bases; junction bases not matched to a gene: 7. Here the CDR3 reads CASSRGLAELPYEQYF. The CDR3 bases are TGTGCCAGCAGCCGGGGACTAGCGGAACTTCCCTACGAGCAGTACTTC.

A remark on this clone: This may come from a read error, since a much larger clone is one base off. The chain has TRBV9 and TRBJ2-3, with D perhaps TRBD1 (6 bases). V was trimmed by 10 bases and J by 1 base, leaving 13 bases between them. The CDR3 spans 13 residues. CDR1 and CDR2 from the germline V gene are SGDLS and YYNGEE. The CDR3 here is CAGGQLRTDTQYF. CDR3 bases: TGTGCCGGCGGACAGCTTCGCACAGATACGCAGTATTTT.

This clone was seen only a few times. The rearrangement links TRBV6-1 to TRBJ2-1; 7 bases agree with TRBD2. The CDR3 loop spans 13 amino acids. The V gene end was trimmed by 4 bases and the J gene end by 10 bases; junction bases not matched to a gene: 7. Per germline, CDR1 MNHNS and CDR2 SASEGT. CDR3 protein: CASSGDYQREQFF. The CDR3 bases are TGTGCCAGCAGTGGGGACTATCAGCGCGAGCAGTTCTTC.

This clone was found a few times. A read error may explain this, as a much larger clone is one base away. The chain's CDR3 is CASSRSRDEKLSF. The CDR3 DNA reads as TGTGCCAGCAGCCGGAGCAGGGATGAAAAACTGTCTTTT. The rearrangement joins TRBV2 to TRBJ1-4, with a possible D match to TRBD1 (5 bases). CDR3 size: 13 residues. CDR1 and CDR2 from the germline V gene are SNHLY and FYNNEI.